This T cell receptor (beta chain) was identified during a study of early T cells in non-severe SARS-CoV-2 infection. Study information: Chains were not paired, and sequencing was done on bulk RNA from unsorted whole blood. Overall study results and limits: Matching against VDJdb likely underestimated virus-specific expansions, favoring anti-spike CD8.

The CDR3 runs 15 residues. The J segment lost 3 bases and the V segment lost 4 bases, leaving 9 bases of the junction unmatched. Germline V gene sequence: CDR1 SQVTM, CDR2 ANQGSEA. Ten or more counts support this clonotype. Its specificity is not known. Unique molecular identifier tags were affixed to discrete cDNA molecules. TCRdb re-called the 5' RACE reads with MiXCR, one entry per CDR3 protein. Among about 110,000 distinct CDR3 sequences listed, roughly 11% were seen once. This TCR was recovered from an adult who was a healthcare worker with PCR-confirmed SARS-CoV-2 infection or an uninfected control (not recorded which). This chain uses TRBV29-1 with TRBJ2-7; 10 positions agree with TRBD1. The sequencing input was whole blood. The CDR3 region has the DNA TGCAGCGTTGCGACCGGGACAGGGGATATCTACGAGCAGTACTTC. Translated, it gives CSVATGTGDIYEQYF.